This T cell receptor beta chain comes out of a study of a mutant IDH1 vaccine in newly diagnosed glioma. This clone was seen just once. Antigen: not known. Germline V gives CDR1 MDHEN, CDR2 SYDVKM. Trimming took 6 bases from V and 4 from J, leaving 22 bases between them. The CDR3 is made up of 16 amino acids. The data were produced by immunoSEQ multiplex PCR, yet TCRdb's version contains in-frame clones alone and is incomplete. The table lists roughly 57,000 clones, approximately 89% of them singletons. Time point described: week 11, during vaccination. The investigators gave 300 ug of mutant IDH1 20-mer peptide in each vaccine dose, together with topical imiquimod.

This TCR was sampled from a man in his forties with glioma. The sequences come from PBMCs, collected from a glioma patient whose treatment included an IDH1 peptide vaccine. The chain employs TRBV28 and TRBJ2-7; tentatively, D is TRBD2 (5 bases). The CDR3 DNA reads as TGTGCCAGCAGCCCCAGCCACCTAGCTCCCTCTTACGAGCAGTACTTC. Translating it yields CASSPSHLAPSYEQYF.